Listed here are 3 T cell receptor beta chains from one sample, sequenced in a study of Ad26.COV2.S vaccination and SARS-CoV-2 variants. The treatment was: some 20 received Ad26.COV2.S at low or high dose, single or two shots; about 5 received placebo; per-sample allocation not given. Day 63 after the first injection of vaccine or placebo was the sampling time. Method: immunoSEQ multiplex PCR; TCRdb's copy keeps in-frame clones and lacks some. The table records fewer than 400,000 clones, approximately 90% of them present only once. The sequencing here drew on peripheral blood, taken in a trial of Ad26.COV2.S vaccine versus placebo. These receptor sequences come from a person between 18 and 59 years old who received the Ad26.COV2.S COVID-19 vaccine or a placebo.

CDR3 loop: CASSQEGRGEAFF. The DNA of the CDR3 is TGTGCCAGCAGCCAAGAGGGTCGGGGTGAAGCTTTCTTT. The gene calls are TRBV3-1 (or the pseudogene TRBV3-2) and TRBJ1-1; no clear D gene. V shed 0 bases and J shed 7 bases, with 9 bases lying between them. CDR1 is LGHDT, CDR2 YNNKEL, per germline (reference sequence). The CDR3 loop spans 13 amino acids.

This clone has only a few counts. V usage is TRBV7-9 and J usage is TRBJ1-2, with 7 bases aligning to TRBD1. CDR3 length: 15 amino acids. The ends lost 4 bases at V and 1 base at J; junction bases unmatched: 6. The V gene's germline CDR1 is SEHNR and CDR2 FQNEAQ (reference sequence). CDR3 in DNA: TGTGCCAGCAGCTCCCGGGACAGAGTTAACTATGGCTACACCTTC. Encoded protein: CASSSRDRVNYGYTF.

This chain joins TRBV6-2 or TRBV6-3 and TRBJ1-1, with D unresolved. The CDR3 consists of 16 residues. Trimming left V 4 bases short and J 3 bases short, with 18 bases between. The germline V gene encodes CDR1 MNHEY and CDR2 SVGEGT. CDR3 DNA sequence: TGTGCCAGCAGTTTCTCTCCAGTGAGCGGGGACACTGAAGCTTTCTTT. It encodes CASSFSPVSGDTEAFF.